This T cell receptor (beta chain) was captured in a study of post-analysis software for immune sequencing data. Study-wide context: Disease courses included relapsing-remitting, secondary progressive and progressive-relapsing multiple sclerosis.

Study-wide results and limits: Co-batched samples clustered tightly together by F measure. Five or six TRBV segments, TRBV5-6, TRBV5-1 and TRBV20-1 among them, were found more frequent in patients than controls. Multiple sclerosis patients had significantly lower normalized Chao1 diversity than controls.

TCR beta libraries were prepared from cDNA with unique molecular identifiers. One entry per CDR3 protein, called by TCRdb with MiXCR from the PCR reads. This sample has some 450,000 distinct CDR3 sequences, with around 40% found just once. In this sample, this clonotype turned up a few times. Its specificity is not known. Germline values: CDR1 DFQATT, CDR2 SNEGSKA (reference sequence). V was clipped by 6 bases and J by 7 bases; unmatched bases: 6. This CDR3 is 13 amino acids long. Sequenced material: blood. The rearrangement joins TRBV20-1 to TRBJ2-1; 10 nucleotides align to TRBD1. The source is a girl under 18 with multiple sclerosis. CDR3 bases: TGCAGTGCCGGACAGGGGGTCAGGAATGAGCAGTTCTTC. Translation: CSAGQGVRNEQFF.